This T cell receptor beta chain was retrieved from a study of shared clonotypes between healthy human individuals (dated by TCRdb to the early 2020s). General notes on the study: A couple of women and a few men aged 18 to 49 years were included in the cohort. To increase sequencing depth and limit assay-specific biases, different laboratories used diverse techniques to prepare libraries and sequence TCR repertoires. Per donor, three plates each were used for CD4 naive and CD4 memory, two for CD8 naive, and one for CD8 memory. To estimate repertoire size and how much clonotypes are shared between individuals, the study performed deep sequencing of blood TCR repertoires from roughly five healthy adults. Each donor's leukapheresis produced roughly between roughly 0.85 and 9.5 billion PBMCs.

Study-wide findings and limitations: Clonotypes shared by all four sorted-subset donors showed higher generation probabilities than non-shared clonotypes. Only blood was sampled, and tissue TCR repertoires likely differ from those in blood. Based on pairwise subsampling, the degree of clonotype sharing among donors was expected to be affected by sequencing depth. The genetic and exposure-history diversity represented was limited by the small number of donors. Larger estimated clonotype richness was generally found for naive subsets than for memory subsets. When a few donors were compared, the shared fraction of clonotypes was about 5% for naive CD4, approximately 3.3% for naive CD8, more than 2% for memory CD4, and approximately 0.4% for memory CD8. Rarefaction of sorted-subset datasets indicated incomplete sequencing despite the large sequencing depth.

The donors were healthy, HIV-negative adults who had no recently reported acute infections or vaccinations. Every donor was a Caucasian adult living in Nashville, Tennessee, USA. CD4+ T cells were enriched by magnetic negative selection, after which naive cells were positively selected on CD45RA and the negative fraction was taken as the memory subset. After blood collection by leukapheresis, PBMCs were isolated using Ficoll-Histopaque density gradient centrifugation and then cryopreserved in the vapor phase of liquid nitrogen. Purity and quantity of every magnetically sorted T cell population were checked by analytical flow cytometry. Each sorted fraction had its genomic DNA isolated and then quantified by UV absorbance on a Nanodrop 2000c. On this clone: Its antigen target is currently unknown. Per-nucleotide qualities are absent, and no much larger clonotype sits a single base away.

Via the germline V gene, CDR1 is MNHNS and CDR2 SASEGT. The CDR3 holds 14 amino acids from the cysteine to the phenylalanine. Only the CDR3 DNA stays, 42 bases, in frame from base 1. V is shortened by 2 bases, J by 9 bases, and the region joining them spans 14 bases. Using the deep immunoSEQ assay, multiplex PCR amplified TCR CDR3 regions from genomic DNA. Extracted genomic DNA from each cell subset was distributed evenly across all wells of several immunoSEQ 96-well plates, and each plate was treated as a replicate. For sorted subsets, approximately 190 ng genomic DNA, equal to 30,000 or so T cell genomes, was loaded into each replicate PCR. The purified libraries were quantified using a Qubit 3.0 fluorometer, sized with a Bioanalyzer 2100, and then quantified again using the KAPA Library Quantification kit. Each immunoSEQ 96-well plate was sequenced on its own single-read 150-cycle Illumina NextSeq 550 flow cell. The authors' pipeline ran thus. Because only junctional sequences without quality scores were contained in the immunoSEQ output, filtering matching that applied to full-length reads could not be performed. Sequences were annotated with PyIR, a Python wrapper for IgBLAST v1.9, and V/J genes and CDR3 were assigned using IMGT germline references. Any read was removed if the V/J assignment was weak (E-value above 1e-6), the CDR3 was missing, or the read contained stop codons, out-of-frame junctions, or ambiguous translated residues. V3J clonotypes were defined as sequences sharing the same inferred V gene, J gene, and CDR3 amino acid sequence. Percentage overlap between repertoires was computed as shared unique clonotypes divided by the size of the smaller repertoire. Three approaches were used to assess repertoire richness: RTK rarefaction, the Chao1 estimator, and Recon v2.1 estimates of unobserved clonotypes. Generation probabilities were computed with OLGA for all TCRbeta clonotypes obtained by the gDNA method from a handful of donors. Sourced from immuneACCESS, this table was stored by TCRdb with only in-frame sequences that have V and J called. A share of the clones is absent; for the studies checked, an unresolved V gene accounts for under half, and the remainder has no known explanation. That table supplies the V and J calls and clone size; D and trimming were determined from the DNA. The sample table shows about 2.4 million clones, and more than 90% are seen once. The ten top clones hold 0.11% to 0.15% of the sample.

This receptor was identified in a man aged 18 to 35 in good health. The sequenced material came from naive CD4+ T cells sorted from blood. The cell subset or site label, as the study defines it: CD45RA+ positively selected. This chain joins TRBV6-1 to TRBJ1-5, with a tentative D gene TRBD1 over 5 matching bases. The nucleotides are TGTGCCAGCAGTGAAAGGACCGGGGGGGGGCCCCAGCATTTT. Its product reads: CASSERTGGGPQHF.